The table lists the clone carrying this T cell receptor (beta chain) with a few counts. Its antigen is currently unknown. The sample comes from a study of blood T cells in healthy people across ages. Study-level points and caveats: Age advanced and TCR beta diversity per million T cells fell, roughly linearly. Estimates of diversity drawn from one million T cells were considered underestimates.

Using a J-beta primer mix together with a sample-barcoded 5' primer, a second PCR was run for about 6 to 11 cycles. Each cDNA molecule was tagged by a template-switch adaptor that had 12 random nucleotides. TCRdb reprocessed the 5' RACE reads via MiXCR and lists one record per CDR3 protein. This table holds 500,000 to 600,000 distinct CDR3 sequences, approximately 25% found once. The sequencing sample was made of blood. This TCR was sampled from a woman in her seventies in good health.

CDR3 DNA sequence: TGCAGCGTTGAAGAGGGTCAGGGAGCGGATAACTATGGCTACACCTTC. Protein product: CSVEEGQGADNYGYTF. The V gene is TRBV29-1, the J gene TRBJ1-2, with a possible D match to TRBD1 (5 bases). Germline assignment: CDR1 SQVTM and CDR2 ANQGSEA. The V and J ends lost 0 bases and 1 base respectively, with 15 bases between them. CDR3 size: 16 residues. Supplemented by reference TRBV29-1 and TRBJ1-2, the full variable domain reads SAVISQKPSRDICQRGTSLTIQCQVDSQVTMMFWYRQQPGQSLTLIATANQGSEATYESGFVIDKFPISRPNLTFSTLTVSNMSPEDSSIYLCSVEEGQGADNYGYTFGSGTRLTVV.